Below are 10 T cell receptor beta chains sequenced from a single sample in a study of blood T cell repertoires in COVID-19. TCRdb's copy holds only in-frame clones and misses some; the assay was immunoSEQ multiplex PCR. The sample has 200,000 to 300,000 clones; 84% are singletons. The sample consisted of peripheral blood. Receptors were obtained from a man between 50 and 59 years old with acute or convalescent COVID-19.

This clone has a single count. J is TRBJ1-1 and V is TRBV28; D perhaps matches TRBD1 (6 bases). The CDR3 runs to 14 residues. Trimming left V 4 bases short and J 2 bases short, with 11 bases between. CDR1 and CDR2 from the germline V gene are MDHEN and SYDVKM. The CDR3 bases are TGTGCCAGCAGTTCCCCAGGGGTAAACACTGAAGCTTTCTTT. It encodes CASSSPGVNTEAFF.

The chain employs TRBV11-1 and TRBJ1-2; D perhaps matches TRBD1 (5 bases). This CDR3 comprises 12 residues. In germline, CDR1 is SGHAT, CDR2 FQDESV (reference sequence). V was trimmed by 4 bases and J by 5 bases, leaving 8 bases between them. The CDR3 region has the DNA TGTGCCAGCAGCTCGGACATTTATGGCTACACCTTC. It is translated as CASSSDIYGYTF. The entire variable domain, with the rest obtained from reference TRBV11-1 and TRBJ1-2, is as follows: EAEVAQSPRYKITEKSQAVAFWCDPISGHATLYWYRQILGQGPELLVQFQDESVVDDSQLPKDRFSAERLKGVDSTLKIQPAELGDSAMYLCASSSDIYGYTFGSGTRLTVV.

This chain uses TRBV27 with TRBJ2-7, with TRBD1 matching over 9 bases. This CDR3 region has 17 residues. V dropped 7 bases and J dropped 3; count of bases not matched to a gene: 16. Germline V gene data show CDR1 as MNHEY and CDR2 as SMNVEV (reference sequence). CDR3 in amino acids: CASTSTFGTGIYYEQYF. CDR3 sequence (DNA): TGTGCCAGCACCTCTACGTTTGGGACAGGGATATACTACGAGCAGTACTTC.

This clone appeared once. The chain has TRBV18 and TRBJ2-1, with 8 nucleotides matching TRBD2. The germline CDR1 and CDR2 sequences are KGHSH and LQKENI. Germline trimming cut 3 bases from V and 4 bases from J; bases unmatched to any gene: 5. This CDR3 has 15 residues. The CDR3 is CASSPQTSAYNEQFF. DNA of the CDR3: TGTGCCAGCTCACCTCAGACTAGCGCGTACAATGAGCAGTTCTTC.

This chain connects TRBV30 to TRBJ2-7; 7 nucleotides align to TRBD1. CDR1 and CDR2 from the germline V gene are GTSNPN and SVGIG (reference sequence). With V trimmed by 0 bases and J by 0 bases, 8 bases remained unmatched. CDR3 length: 16 residues. The CDR3 DNA reads as TGTGCCTGGAGTGTACCTCCGAGACAGGGCTCCTACGAGCAGTACTTC. This codes for CAWSVPPRQGSYEQYF.

The V call is TRBV27, the J call TRBJ2-2, with TRBD2 matching over 13 bases. The V gene end was trimmed by 6 bases and the J gene end by 3 bases; junction bases not matched to a gene: 7. This CDR3 region has 17 residues. Germline loops: CDR1 MNHEY, CDR2 SMNVEV (reference sequence). Here the CDR3 DNA reads TGTGCCAGCAGCGACGGGACTAGCGGGAAGCACACCGGGGAGCTGTTTTTT. Protein: CASSDGTSGKHTGELFF.

The chain uses TRBV5-1 and TRBJ1-4; 8 bases align to TRBD1. The CDR3 loop spans 14 amino acids. Unmatched junction bases numbered 5, after V lost 4 bases and J lost 6 bases. Germline V gene sequence: CDR1 SGHRS, CDR2 YFSETQ. CDR3 region: CASSLGQGYEKLFF. In nucleotides, the CDR3 is TGCGCCAGCAGCCTCGGACAGGGATATGAAAAACTGTTTTTT.

V and J are TRBV2 and TRBJ1-3; TRBD1 aligns across 9 bases. The V gene end was trimmed by 6 bases and the J gene end by 3 bases; junction bases not matched to a gene: 18. This CDR3 spans 19 amino acids. Germline CDR1 SNHLY, CDR2 FYNNEI. The CDR3 coding sequence is TGTGCCAGCAGCCCAACTCCGGGACAGGGTCTGTACTTTGGAAACACCATATATTTT. This translates into CASSPTPGQGLYFGNTIYF. The full variable domain, completed using reference TRBV2 and TRBJ1-3, is EPEVTQTPSHQVTQMGQEVILRCVPISNHLYFYWYRQILGQKVEFLVSFYNNEISEKSEIFDDQFSVERPDGSNFTLKIRSTKLEDSAMYFCASSPTPGQGLYFGNTIYFGEGSWLTVV.

V is TRBV27 and J is TRBJ2-2; 8 bases are a match to TRBD2. Germline CDR1 and CDR2: MNHEY and SMNVEV (reference sequence). After removal of 5 bases from V and 6 bases from J, the junction contained 11 bases not matched to a gene. This CDR3 has 16 residues. CDR3 protein: CASSLRAGAVAGELFF. For the CDR3, the DNA is TGTGCCAGCAGTCTTCGAGCGGGAGCGGTGGCCGGGGAGCTGTTTTTT.

Written as DNA, the CDR3 is TGTGCCAGCAGCTTACAGGGGAAGAATCTCGAGCAGTACTTC. It translates to CASSLQGKNLEQYF. V and J are TRBV5-5 and TRBJ2-7; 7 bases are a match to TRBD1. CDR3 length: 14 residues. After removal of 2 bases from V and 6 bases from J, the junction contained 8 bases not matched to a gene. In germline, CDR1 is SGHKS, CDR2 YYEKEE (reference sequence).